One sample yielded the 14 T cell receptor beta chains listed below, sequenced in a study of beta chain features in type 1 diabetes. The entirety of the isolated RNA underwent reverse transcription, so expressed TCRB transcripts were sequenced. Some clones are missing from TCRdb's copy, which holds only in-frame ones; the method was immunoSEQ multiplex PCR. The top ten hold 0.023% of the sample, which has under 900,000 clones, about 17% seen once. What was sequenced was naive CD4+ T cells from blood. These receptors were taken from a woman under 30 in good health.

This clone occurred a few times. The CDR3 coding sequence is TGTGCCATCGGACAGGACTCCTACGAGCAGTACTTC. As protein: CAIGQDSYEQYF. The V gene is TRBV10-3, the J gene TRBJ2-7; 7 bases are a match to TRBD1. Germline V lookup: CDR1 ENHRY, CDR2 SYGVKD. There are 12 residues in the CDR3. Unmatched junction bases numbered 1, after V lost 8 bases and J lost 0 bases.

This clone showed up just once. The rearrangement uses TRBV6-5 and TRBJ2-7; the match to TRBD2 covers 7 bases. Per the germline V gene, CDR1 is MNHEY and CDR2 is SVGAGI. J gave up 7 bases and V 3 bases, and 6 bases lay outside the gene matches. The CDR3 spans 13 residues. CDR3: CASSYTMGGEQYF. CDR3 in DNA: TGTGCCAGCAGTTATACTATGGGGGGGGAGCAGTACTTC.

This clone came up a few times. This chain links TRBV21-1 with TRBJ2-7; the table's D gene call, TRBD2, was not cross checked with the DNA. TRBV21-1 constitutes a pseudogene. This CDR3 spans 12 amino acids. DNA for the CDR3: TGTGCCACCTCTAGCGGAGCCTACGAGCAGTACTTC. Amino acids: CATSSGAYEQYF.

This clone was observed a handful of times. The genes are TRBV28 and TRBJ2-7; 11 nucleotides agree with TRBD1. This CDR3 is 16 amino acids long. CDR1 and CDR2 (germline): MDHEN, SYDVKM. The ends lost 4 bases at V and 2 bases at J; junction bases unmatched: 7. DNA for the CDR3: TGTGCCAGCAGTTCCCGCCCGGGACAGGGGGCCTACGAGCAGTACTTC. Amino acid sequence: CASSSRPGQGAYEQYF.

This clone was counted between two and nine times. The V gene is TRBV19, the J gene TRBJ2-1; TRBD2 matches at 9 bases. V shed 4 bases and J 4 bases; nucleotides not matched to a gene: 2. This CDR3 is built from 14 residues. Germline V CDR1 and CDR2: LNHDA, SQIVND (reference sequence). As DNA, the CDR3 is TGTGCCAGTAGTAGACTAGCGGAGTACAATGAGCAGTTCTTC. Translating gives CASSRLAEYNEQFF.

The rearrangement uses TRBV9 and TRBJ2-3; D is possibly TRBD2 (6 bases). The germline V and J ends were trimmed by 0 bases and 2 bases, with 25 bases remaining between them. The CDR3 spans 20 residues. The germline V gene encodes CDR1 SGDLS and CDR2 YYNGEE. The CDR3 DNA is TGTGCCAGCAGCGTAGATGGGACTGGATCGACTACCAAGTCCACAGATACGCAGTATTTT. Translation gives CASSVDGTGSTTKSTDTQYF.

This clone was picked up a small number of times. The chain joins TRBV28 to TRBJ2-1; TRBD2 aligns across 9 bases. Germline CDR1 reads MDHEN; CDR2 reads SYDVKM. The CDR3 runs to 14 residues. Losses at the gene ends were 4 bases for V and 13 bases for J; bases not matched to a gene: 11. The CDR3 DNA reads TGTGCCAGCAGTTCACCCCGACTAGCGGAAGACCAGTTCTTC. It translates to CASSSPRLAEDQFF.

This clone came up a few times. The chain links TRBV18 to TRBJ2-1; possible D gene TRBD1, 6 bases. The V end lost 6 bases, the J end lost 7 bases, and 13 bases lay between the germline ends. Germline V CDR1 and CDR2: KGHSH, LQKENI. This CDR3 has 13 residues. The CDR3 DNA follows: TGTGCCAGCTCCCCTTGGGGGCGGAATGAGCAGTTCTTC. It encodes CASSPWGRNEQFF.

This clone was seen more than once but under ten times. This chain uses TRBV5-1 with TRBJ2-7; 7 positions agree with TRBD2. CDR3 length: 14 residues. The V segment lost 0 bases and the J segment 7 bases; nucleotides outside the gene matches: 7. CDR1 SGHRS and CDR2 YFSETQ come from the germline V gene. The CDR3: CASSLEAGVGEQYF. The CDR3 DNA reads as TGCGCCAGCAGCTTGGAGGCGGGAGTGGGTGAGCAGTACTTC.

This clone was observed a handful of times. Other DNA sequences within the sample encode an identical CDR3. The V and J genes are TRBV18 and TRBJ2-3; 9 nucleotides agree with TRBD2. Germline CDR1 is KGHSH and CDR2 is LQKENI. V gave up 3 bases and J gave up 1 base; unmatched junction bases: 2. CDR3 length: 15 residues. For the CDR3, the DNA is TGTGCCAGCTCACCCCGACTAGCGGGCACAGATACGCAGTATTTT. Translation: CASSPRLAGTDTQYF. The complete variable domain, with remaining parts taken from reference TRBV18 and TRBJ2-3, reads NAGVMQNPRHLVRRRGQEARLRCSPMKGHSHVYWYRQLPEEGLKFMVYLQKENIIDESGMPKERFSAEFPKEGPSILRIQQVVRGDSAAYFCASSPRLAGTDTQYFGPGTRLTVL.

CDR3 region: CASSLGVGGADTQYF. CDR3 sequence (DNA): TGTGCCAGCAGCCTCGGCGTGGGGGGAGCAGATACGCAGTATTTT. The chain recombines TRBV28 with TRBJ2-3, with D maybe TRBD2 (6 bases). CDR1 and CDR2 from the germline V gene are MDHEN and SYDVKM. V was cut by 6 bases and J by 4 bases, with 17 bases left in between. The CDR3 totals 15 residues.

This chain connects TRBV11-2 to TRBJ2-3; 9 bases are shared with TRBD2. Trimming at V came to 5 bases and at J to 0 bases, leaving 6 bases not matched to a gene. Germline V gene sequence: CDR1 SGHAT, CDR2 FQNNGV. The CDR3 covers 16 residues. CDR3 bases: TGTGCCAGCAGCACCGTAGCGGGAGCGAGCACAGATACGCAGTATTTT. Amino acid sequence: CASSTVAGASTDTQYF.

The CDR3 DNA is TGTGCCTGGAGTGATAGAGGATTTAACACTGAAGCTTTCTTT. Its protein is CAWSDRGFNTEAFF. The chain carries TRBV30 and TRBJ1-1; D is undetermined. CDR3 length equals 14 residues. CDR1 and CDR2 from the germline V gene are GTSNPN and SVGIG (reference sequence). V shed 1 base and J shed 2 bases, with 11 bases lying between them.

The sample holds a few counts of this clone. The chain employs TRBV5-4 and TRBJ2-2, with 14 nucleotides matching TRBD2. Unmatched junction bases numbered 8, after V lost 0 bases and J lost 7 bases. The CDR3 loop spans 18 amino acids. Germline V gene sequence: CDR1 SGHNT, CDR2 YYREEE (reference sequence). The CDR3 loop reads CASSLGLAGGLPLGELFF. The CDR3 bases are TGTGCCAGCAGCTTGGGACTAGCGGGAGGGCTTCCACTCGGGGAGCTGTTTTTT. Based on the CDR3 plus reference TRBV5-4 and TRBJ2-2, the full variable domain is ETGVTQSPTHLIKTRGQQVTLRCSSQSGHNTVSWYQQALGQGPQFIFQYYREEENGRGNFPPRFSGLQFPNYSSELNVNALELDDSALYLCASSLGLAGGLPLGELFFGEGSRLTVL.